The next 29 T cell receptor beta chains were all read from a single sample in a study of blood T cells in healthy people across ages. A sample-barcoded 5' primer and a J-beta primer mix were used in a second PCR of about 7 to 12 cycles. TCRdb ran MiXCR on the 5' RACE reads and lists one entry per CDR3 protein. The table has 1,800,000 or so distinct CDR3 sequences, more than 35% seen once; the top ten hold 20% to 25%. Sequenced: blood. The source of these receptors is a human donor in good health.

This clonotype came up a few times. The chain couples TRBV28 to TRBJ2-5; D is uncertain. The J call is uncertain, as TRBJ2-7 better fits the DNA end. Germline V lookup: CDR1 MDHEN, CDR2 SYDVKM. This CDR3 contains 12 residues. In DNA, the CDR3 is TGTGCCAGCAGTCTCCCCGAGTACGAGCAGTACTTC. Protein sequence: CASSLPEYEQYF.

About this clonotype itself: The conserved closing phenylalanine or tryptophan is absent in this CDR3, likely reflecting a read error. V is TRBV7-2 and J is TRBJ2-7; D assignment may be TRBD1 or TRBD2 (5 bases each). The germline V and J ends were trimmed by 5 bases and 2 bases, with 13 bases remaining between them. Per germline, CDR1 SGHTA and CDR2 FQGNSA. The CDR3 loop spans 14 amino acids. CDR3 nucleotide sequence: TGTGCCAGCAGCATGGCGGGCAGGGCCTACGAGCAGTACATC. It codes for CASSMAGRAYEQYI.

This clonotype was recorded a few times. This chain links TRBV12-3 or TRBV12-4 with TRBJ2-5; 7 nucleotides agree with TRBD1. The DNA end lines up better with TRBJ2-7; the J call may be wrong. The CDR3 loop spans 13 amino acids. The CDR3 coding sequence is TGTGCCAGCAGTGCCGAACAGGGGTCCGAGCAGTACTTC. Translated: CASSAEQGSEQYF.

The rearrangement joins TRBV6-5 to TRBJ1-2, with D unclear. This CDR3 is 14 amino acids long. Trimming removed 5 bases from V and 5 bases from J, with 15 bases in between. CDR1 is MNHEY, CDR2 SVGAGI, per germline. The DNA of the CDR3 is TGTGCCAGCAGTCTTGCACATGGTGGATATGGCTACACCTTC. It translates to CASSLAHGGYGYTF.

The chain has TRBV10-3 and TRBJ1-2, with D possibly matching TRBD1 (6 bases). Germline V gives CDR1 ENHRY, CDR2 SYGVKD. CDR3 size: 15 residues. V lost 0 bases, J lost 7 bases, and 15 bases lay in between. CDR3 sequence (DNA): TGTGCCATCAGTGAGTCCGCAGGGGACGCTGGTGGCTACACCTTC. Translating gives CAISESAGDAGGYTF.

The V and J genes are TRBV6-6 and TRBJ2-4; D might be TRBD1 or TRBD2, each matching 5 bases. V lost 5 bases and J lost 7, with 9 bases in between. The CDR3 loop spans 12 amino acids. Germline V gives CDR1 MNHNY, CDR2 SVGAGI (reference sequence). The CDR3 sequence: CASSREGNIQYF. The DNA of the CDR3 is TGTGCCAGCAGTCGTGAGGGGAACATTCAGTACTTC.

This clonotype was counted many times. The rearrangement joins TRBV7-9 to TRBJ2-7; possible D gene TRBD1, 6 bases. The germline V gene encodes CDR1 SEHNR and CDR2 FQNEAQ (reference sequence). V gave up 5 bases and J gave up 4 bases, with 12 bases separating them. CDR3 length equals 13 residues. The chain's CDR3 is CASSHQGPYEQYF. The CDR3 DNA is TGTGCCAGCAGCCATCAGGGGCCTTACGAGCAGTACTTC. Full variable domain (remainder filled in from reference TRBV7-9 and TRBJ2-7): DTGVSQNPRHKITKRGQNVTFRCDPISEHNRLYWYRQTLGQGPEFLTYFQNEAQLEKSRLLSDRFSAERPKGSFSTLEIQRTEQGDSAMYLCASSHQGPYEQYFGPGTRLTVT.

This clonotype was found many times. The rearrangement uses TRBV5-5 and TRBJ2-3; D unclear. V lost 0 bases and J 5 bases, leaving 7 bases between the germline ends. The germline V gene encodes CDR1 SGHKS and CDR2 YYEKEE (reference sequence). The CDR3 has 13 residues. The DNA of the CDR3 is TGTGCCAGCAGCTTGGGGGTCGGAGATACGCAGTATTTT. This sequence encodes CASSLGVGDTQYF.

The chain links TRBV19 to TRBJ2-5; D possibly corresponds to TRBD1 (6 bases). In germline, CDR1 is LNHDA, CDR2 SQIVND (reference sequence). With 6 bases removed from V and 2 bases from J, the gap between germline ends came to 13 bases. The CDR3 sequence is 14 residues long. CDR3 loop: CASRRTDPQETQYF. In DNA form, the CDR3 reads TGTGCCAGTAGGAGGACAGACCCTCAAGAGACCCAGTACTTC.

The sample holds one count of this clonotype. This chain connects TRBV24-1 to TRBJ2-1, with unresolved D. V was trimmed by 6 bases and J by 12 bases, leaving 14 bases between them. Germline-derived CDR1 and CDR2 are KGHDR and SFDVKD. The CDR3 consists of 12 residues. The CDR3 sequence: CATSSNTARQFF. In DNA form, the CDR3 reads TGTGCCACCAGTTCTAACACGGCCCGGCAGTTCTTC.

Only a few counts were recorded for this clonotype. This chain uses TRBV5-6 with TRBJ1-2; D ambiguous. V was cut by 4 bases and J by 5 bases, with 9 bases left in between. The length of the CDR3 is 12 residues. CDR1 is SGHDT and CDR2 is YYEEEE in the germline V gene. DNA of the CDR3: TGTGCCAGCAGCACCGGAGAGTATGGCTACACCTTC. Protein: CASSTGEYGYTF.

About this clonotype itself: One junction end does not reproduce the germline sequence, and a read error may be involved. The chain is built from TRBV10-3 and TRBJ2-7; possibly TRBD1 for D (7 bases). Germline loops: CDR1 ENHRY, CDR2 SYGVKD. This CDR3 has 13 residues. The DNA for the CDR3 is TGTGCCGTCAGGGCGGGGACAGCCTACGGGCAGTACTTC. Protein: CAVRAGTAYGQYF.

This clonotype turned up a few times. The chain combines TRBV3-1 with TRBJ2-7, with 9 bases that match TRBD1. V shed 0 bases, J shed 2 bases, and the junction held 8 bases outside the gene matches. Looked up from germline, CDR1 is LGHDT and CDR2 is YNNKEL (reference sequence). The CDR3 spans 17 residues. CDR3 bases: TGTGCCAGCAGCCAAGAGGGGTACGGGACAGGGACCTACGAGCAGTACTTC. Translating gives CASSQEGYGTGTYEQYF.

The table lists this clonotype with a few counts. V usage is TRBV29-1 and J usage is TRBJ1-2, with a tentative D call TRBD1 (5 bases). V was trimmed by 5 bases and J by 8 bases, leaving 15 bases between them. CDR1 and CDR2 from the germline V gene are SQVTM and ANQGSEA. This CDR3 comprises 12 residues. CDR3 nucleotide sequence: TGCAGCGTTAGGGGCTCCGGGCCCGGCTACACCTTC. Its protein is CSVRGSGPGYTF.

V usage is TRBV6-2 or TRBV6-3 and J usage is TRBJ1-6; D uncertain. The CDR3 loop spans 15 amino acids. CDR1 MNHEY and CDR2 SVGEGT come from the germline V gene. Between the trimmed V and J ends, which lost 7 bases and 7 bases, there was a span of 17 bases. The CDR3 sequence: CASKAAVNQNSPLHF. CDR3 DNA: TGTGCCAGCAAAGCGGCAGTTAACCAAAATTCACCCCTCCACTTT.

The V call is TRBV6-2 or TRBV6-3, the J call TRBJ2-7; D is ambiguous. Trimming removed 6 bases from V and 0 bases from J, with 9 bases in between. Germline loops: CDR1 MNHEY, CDR2 SVGEGT. The CDR3 extends over 13 amino acids. CDR3 sequence reads: CASRGGDSYEQYF. The CDR3 DNA reads TGTGCCAGCAGAGGTGGAGACTCCTACGAGCAGTACTTC.

The chain uses TRBV4-2 and TRBJ2-3; 8 bases agree with TRBD1. The CDR3 loop spans 15 amino acids. V lost 4 bases to trimming and J lost 2 bases; unmatched junction nucleotides: 5. The germline V gene encodes CDR1 LGHNA and CDR2 YNFKEQ. The CDR3 spells CASSRGQGFTDTQYF. DNA of the CDR3: TGTGCCAGCAGCCGTGGACAGGGCTTCACAGATACGCAGTATTTT.

This clonotype has just a few counts. The gene calls are TRBV29-1 and TRBJ1-1; the D gene is possibly TRBD1 (6 bases). The CDR3 has 15 amino acids. The germline gives CDR1 SQVTM, CDR2 ANQGSEA. Trimming left V 5 bases short and J 3 bases short, with 19 bases between. The CDR3 is CSVWKILGQDTEAFF. DNA for the CDR3: TGCAGCGTTTGGAAAATTTTGGGACAAGACACTGAAGCTTTCTTT.

The chain uses TRBV20-1 and TRBJ2-1, with a weak D call TRBD2 (5 bases). CDR3 length: 13 residues. Per germline, CDR1 DFQATT and CDR2 SNEGSKA (reference sequence). Trimming removed 4 bases from V and 7 bases from J, with 14 bases in between. Here the CDR3 DNA reads TGCAGTGCTAAATCGGGATCTTATAATGAGCAGTTCTTC. It translates to CSAKSGSYNEQFF.

In this sample, this clonotype turned up a few times. The chain has TRBV7-8 and TRBJ2-3, with D perhaps assigned TRBD1 or TRBD2 (5 bases each). V lost 3 bases, J lost 5 bases, and 21 bases lay in between. The germline gives CDR1 SGHVS, CDR2 FQNEAQ. The CDR3 runs 17 residues. The DNA of the CDR3 is TGTGCCAGCAGCTTCCGAGCAATGATGGGGGTGAAAGATACGCAGTATTTT. This gives the protein CASSFRAMMGVKDTQYF. Complete variable domain (other parts from reference TRBV7-8 and TRBJ2-3): GAGVSQSPRYKVAKRGQDVALRCDPISGHVSLFWYQQALGQGPEFLTYFQNEAQLDKSGLPSDRFFAERPEGSVSTLKIQRTQQEDSAVYLCASSFRAMMGVKDTQYFGPGTRLTVL.

The rearrangement links TRBV9 to TRBJ1-2, with D unclear. The ends were cut back, 5 bases at V and 2 bases at J, with 10 bases in the middle. This CDR3 spans 13 amino acids. The germline V gene has CDR1 SGDLS and CDR2 YYNGEE. In nucleotides, the CDR3 is TGTGCCAGCAGGGGCGGGATCAACTATGGCTACACCTTC. This encodes CASRGGINYGYTF.

This clonotype was seen a handful of times. V usage is TRBV24-1 and J usage is TRBJ2-5; 11 nucleotides line up with TRBD2. Germline V CDR1 and CDR2: KGHDR, SFDVKD. The V segment lost 5 bases and the J segment 2 bases; nucleotides outside the gene matches: 3. This CDR3 has 15 amino acids. Here the CDR3 DNA reads TGTGCCACCAGTGCCCTAGCGGGGGGTCAAGAGACCCAGTACTTC. It is translated as CATSALAGGQETQYF.

Points on this clonotype: This may arise from a read error, as a much more abundant clone is one base away. This chain uses TRBV7-3 with TRBJ2-7; TRBD2 aligns across 10 bases. The CDR3 has 15 residues. J gave up 3 bases and V 2 bases, and 4 bases lay outside the gene matches. The germline CDR1 and CDR2 sequences are SGHTA and FQGTGA. CDR3 sequence: CASSLLSGGDYEQYF. For the CDR3, the DNA is TGTGCCAGCAGCTTACTCAGCGGGGGGGACTACGAGCAGTACTTC. The variable domain in full, completed from reference TRBV7-3 and TRBJ2-7, reads GAGVSQTPSNKVTEKGKYVELRCDPISGHTALYWYRQSLGQGPEFLIYFQGTGAADDSGLPNDRFFAVRPEGSVSTLKIQRTERGDSAVYLCASSLLSGGDYEQYFGPGTRLTVT.

This clonotype was picked up a small number of times. The chain joins TRBV11-2 to TRBJ1-4; tentative D call: TRBD1 (5 bases). The CDR3 covers 15 residues. The V and J ends lost 4 bases and 0 bases respectively, with 9 bases between them. Germline V CDR1 and CDR2: SGHAT, FQNNGV. The CDR3 spells CASSYDSATNEKLFF. For the CDR3, the DNA is TGTGCCAGCAGCTACGACAGCGCAACTAATGAAAAACTGTTTTTT.

V is TRBV12-3 or TRBV12-4 and J is TRBJ2-7; 7 bases line up with TRBD1. The CDR3 runs to 14 residues. V shed 6 bases, J shed 3 bases, and the junction held 8 bases outside the gene matches. CDR3 coding DNA: TGTGCCAGCAGACCGGACAGGCAGAGCTACGAGCAGTACTTC. Encoded protein: CASRPDRQSYEQYF.

The chain uses TRBV7-9 and TRBJ2-2; D possibly uses TRBD1 or TRBD2 (5 bases each). CDR1 and CDR2 from the germline V gene are SEHNR and FQNEAQ (reference sequence). V was pared by 8 bases and J by 4 bases, with 11 bases between. The CDR3 is 13 residues long. Written as DNA, the CDR3 is TGTGCCAGCGCCGGGGCAGTCACCGGGGAGCTGTTTTTT. Protein product: CASAGAVTGELFF.

This chain joins TRBV5-1 and TRBJ2-7; 10 bases are a match to TRBD1. With V trimmed by 4 bases and J by 0 bases, 4 bases remained unmatched. CDR1 and CDR2 from the germline V gene are SGHRS and YFSETQ. The CDR3 totals 15 residues. The CDR3, as DNA: TGCGCCAGCAGCCCATGGACAGGGGGCTCCTACGAGCAGTACTTC. Its translation: CASSPWTGGSYEQYF.

The chain has TRBV11-2 and TRBJ2-1; D is undetermined. V was clipped by 3 bases and J by 4 bases, with 7 bases between them. CDR1 and CDR2 (germline): SGHAT, FQNNGV. There are 13 residues in the CDR3. The CDR3 DNA is TGTGCCAGCAGCTTTGAGAAATACAATGAGCAGTTCTTC. Its protein product is CASSFEKYNEQFF.

This clonotype was seen a handful of times. DNA for the CDR3: TGCAGTGCTAGAGACCCGGTTGAGGGCAATCAGCCCCAGCATTTT. It is translated as CSARDPVEGNQPQHF. V usage is TRBV20-1 and J usage is TRBJ1-5; D remains unclear. The CDR3 is 15 amino acids. Trimming shortened V by 0 bases and J by 2 bases, and 11 bases separated the two germline ends. Germline V gives CDR1 DFQATT, CDR2 SNEGSKA (reference sequence).